Listed below are T cell receptor beta chains from one sample, sequenced in a study of blood T cell repertoires in COVID-19. Only in-frame clones appear in the TCRdb table, and some are missing; sequencing was by immunoSEQ multiplex PCR. This sample has around 100,000 clones, with about 88% found just once. The specimen sequenced was peripheral blood. Receptor source: a human donor in a cohort sampled during active COVID-19. Each CDR3 is given with its conserved first and last residue. The D gene is left open where the match is weak. Part of the rows lack a size; the others show once, few, many or a class for expanded clones.

clone_size d_call j_call v_call cdr3_aa cdr3_nt
NA NA TRBJ2-3 TRBV14 CASSQDTVRNTQYF TGTGCCAGCAGCCAAGACACGGTCAGGAATACGCAGTATTTT
NA TRBD2 TRBJ2-7 TRBV10-2 CASSDPGLAVYEQYF TGCGCCAGCAGTGACCCGGGACTAGCGGTGTACGAGCAGTACTTC
NA TRBD1 TRBJ1-5 TRBV6-4 CASRPQGDSNQPQHF TGTGCCAGCAGACCTCAGGGGGATAGCAATCAGCCCCAGCATTTT
NA TRBD2 TRBJ2-5 TRBV9 CASSVGTSGDGETQYF TGTGCCAGCAGCGTCGGGACTAGCGGGGACGGGGAGACCCAGTACTTC
NA TRBD2 TRBJ2-3 TRBV30 CAWRDPGLANLLYF TGTGCCTGGAGGGACCCGGGACTAGCGAATTTGCTGTATTTT
NA TRBD1 TRBJ1-5 TRBV27 CASSQDRGQPQHF TGTGCCAGCAGTCAGGACAGGGGGCAGCCCCAGCATTTT
NA NA TRBJ1-3 TRBV7-9 CASSSAGGGYSGNTIYF TGTGCCAGCAGCTCCGCGGGAGGGGGATACTCTGGAAACACCATATATTTT
NA NA TRBJ2-3 TRBV15 CATSRVPAGSTDTQYF TGTGCCACCAGCAGAGTTCCCGCGGGGAGCACAGATACGCAGTATTTT
NA TRBD1 TRBJ2-5 TRBV5-1 CASSLQGDQETQYF TGCGCCAGCAGCTTGCAGGGGGATCAAGAGACCCAGTACTTC
NA TRBD1 TRBJ2-5 TRBV9 CASSSLGTEGETQYF TGTGCCAGCAGCTCCCTCGGGACAGAGGGAGAGACCCAGTACTTC
NA TRBD2 TRBJ2-5 TRBV9 CASSRGGLLQETQYF TGTGCCAGCAGCCGCGGGGGGCTCCTCCAAGAGACCCAGTACTTC
NA NA TRBJ2-6 TRBV2 CASSDSSGANVLTF TGTGCCAGCAGTGACAGCTCTGGGGCCAACGTCCTGACTTTC
NA TRBD1 TRBJ1-6 TRBV7-2 CASSLVAQGAFYNSPLHF TGTGCCAGCAGCTTAGTAGCACAGGGGGCCTTTTATAATTCACCCCTCCACTTT
many TRBD2 TRBJ2-5 TRBV24-1 CATSVGGVTVETQYF TGTGCCACCAGTGTCGGGGGGGTAACAGTAGAGACCCAGTACTTC
once NA TRBJ1-6 TRBV28 CASSFFGLGDNSPLHF TGTGCCAGCAGTTTTTTTGGACTGGGCGATAATTCACCCCTCCACTTT
NA NA TRBJ2-3 TRBV6-4 CASSKQGPPSADTQYF TGTGCCAGCTCAAAGCAGGGCCCCCCGTCTGCAGATACGCAGTATTTT
NA TRBD2 TRBJ2-7 TRBV7-2 CASSLADGLAGGNSYEQYF TGTGCCAGCAGCTTAGCTGACGGACTAGCGGGAGGGAATTCCTACGAGCAGTACTTC
few NA TRBJ1-2 TRBV7-9 CASSLGAGYTF TGTGCCAGCAGCTTAGGCGCAGGCTACACCTTC
few TRBD2 TRBJ2-5 TRBV9 CASSVGNGRAETQYF TGTGCCAGCAGCGTAGGTAACGGGAGGGCGGAGACCCAGTACTTC
NA NA TRBJ2-1 TRBV7-2 CASSLEGAREQFF TGTGCCAGCAGCTTAGAAGGGGCTAGGGAGCAGTTCTTC
NA TRBD1 TRBJ1-2 TRBV29-1 CSVEGTGGSYGYTF TGCAGCGTTGAAGGTACAGGGGGTTCCTATGGCTACACCTTC
NA TRBD1 TRBJ1-6 TRBV6-5 CASSRDSVNSPLHF TGTGCCAGCAGTCGGGACAGTGTTAATTCACCCCTCCACTTT
NA NA TRBJ1-2 TRBV10-3 CAITRTPGEDYGYTF TGTGCCATCACTAGGACCCCCGGGGAGGACTATGGCTACACCTTC
NA NA TRBJ1-1 TRBV11-1 CASSFGGANTEAFF TGTGCCAGCAGCTTTGGGGGCGCGAACACTGAAGCTTTCTTT
NA TRBD2 TRBJ2-1 TRBV28 CASSLAGGVDEQFF TGTGCCAGCAGTTTAGCGGGAGGTGTAGATGAGCAGTTCTTC
NA TRBD1 TRBJ1-2 TRBV27 CASSPIDRVYGYTF TGTGCCAGCAGTCCCATTGACAGGGTTTATGGCTACACCTTC
many TRBD1 TRBJ1-5 TRBV14 CASSPEDRGEFQPQHF TGTGCCAGCAGCCCAGAGGACAGGGGAGAGTTTCAGCCCCAGCATTTT
NA NA TRBJ2-1 TRBV3-1/TRBV3-2 CASSHHYRGGVNEQFF TGTGCCAGCAGCCACCACTACAGGGGAGGCGTCAATGAGCAGTTCTTC
NA NA TRBJ1-6 TRBV28 CASSFRAGRSPLHF TGTGCCAGCAGTTTTAGGGCAGGGAGGTCACCCCTCCACTTT
NA NA TRBJ1-2 TRBV5-1 CASSLVSNYGYTF TGCGCCAGCAGCTTGGTTAGTAACTATGGCTACACCTTC
once NA TRBJ2-3 TRBV2 CASRESGGRTDTQYF TGTGCCAGCAGAGAGTCCGGGGGGCGCACAGATACGCAGTATTTT
NA TRBD1 TRBJ1-2 TRBV29-1 CSVLYRGMNYGYTF TGCAGCGTTTTATACAGGGGGATGAACTATGGCTACACCTTC
NA NA TRBJ2-3 TRBV24-1 CATSDLPRGGERADTQYF TGTGCCACCAGTGATTTGCCTAGGGGCGGCGAGCGCGCAGATACGCAGTATTTT
NA TRBD2 TRBJ2-5 TRBV7-9 CASSWQREGGETQYF TGTGCCAGCAGCTGGCAGCGGGAGGGCGGGGAGACCCAGTACTTC
NA NA TRBJ1-5 TRBV7-2 CASSFRAGGNQPQHF TGTGCCAGCAGCTTTCGAGCAGGGGGCAATCAGCCCCAGCATTTT
once TRBD2 TRBJ2-5 TRBV29-1 CSVKKGSRGTTETQYF TGCAGCGTTAAAAAAGGGTCGCGGGGGACGACCGAGACCCAGTACTTC
NA TRBD2 TRBJ2-5 TRBV9 CASSPRGTSGRQETQYF TGTGCCAGCAGCCCCCGGGGGACTAGCGGGAGGCAAGAGACCCAGTACTTC
NA TRBD1 TRBJ2-3 TRBV5-1 CASRGQGETDTQYF TGCGCCAGCAGGGGACAGGGTGAGACAGATACGCAGTATTTT
NA NA TRBJ2-7 TRBV28 CASRGTGGYEQYF TGTGCCAGCAGGGGGACTGGGGGCTACGAGCAGTACTTC
NA NA TRBJ1-2 TRBV29-1 CSVEGGHPYGYTF TGCAGCGTTGAAGGGGGGCACCCCTATGGCTACACCTTC
NA NA TRBJ2-5 TRBV5-1 CASSLAGMGETQYF TGCGCCAGCAGCTTGGCCGGGATGGGGGAGACCCAGTACTTC
NA NA TRBJ1-6 TRBV7-2 CATRRDAVRNSPLHF TGTGCCACAAGGCGGGACGCAGTGCGTAATTCACCCCTCCACTTT
NA NA TRBJ1-2 TRBV5-1 CASSRQDHYGYTF TGCGCCAGCAGCAGACAGGATCACTATGGCTACACCTTC
NA TRBD2 TRBJ2-7 TRBV4-3 CASSQDYVAGAPYEQYF TGCGCCAGCAGCCAAGATTATGTAGCGGGGGCTCCCTACGAGCAGTACTTC
NA NA TRBJ1-5 TRBV28 CASSLSGSNQPQHF TGTGCCAGCAGTCTTTCGGGGAGCAATCAGCCCCAGCATTTT
NA TRBD1 TRBJ2-7 TRBV18 CASSPLPAGQGTYEQYF TGTGCCAGCTCACCACTCCCCGCGGGACAGGGAACCTACGAGCAGTACTTC
once TRBD2 TRBJ2-7 TRBV7-2 CASSWTSGVSYEQYF TGTGCCAGCAGCTGGACTAGCGGGGTGTCCTACGAGCAGTACTTC
NA NA TRBJ1-4 TRBV19 CASSPRDSPPFF TGTGCCAGTAGTCCTCGTGACAGCCCCCCGTTTTTT
NA TRBD1 TRBJ1-1 TRBV11-1 CASSSTGGVRGTEAFF TGTGCCAGCAGCAGCACAGGGGGCGTTCGTGGCACTGAAGCTTTCTTT